The present TCR beta chain was sequenced within a study of blood T cell repertoires in COVID-19. Overall study context: The origin of the acute and convalescent COVID-19 samples was the United States, Italy and Spain.

The CDR3 runs to 11 residues. V was cut by 8 bases and J by 5 bases, with 12 bases left in between. CDR1 is DFQATT and CDR2 is SNEGSKA in the germline V gene (reference sequence). Recovered status applied to Cohort 3 donors who had two consecutive negative PCRs. It also applied to those with clearance or with symptom resolution. Authors' methods: Amplification from reference gene primers served as the basis for estimated nucleated cell counts. TCRdb's copy holds only in-frame clones and misses some; the assay was immunoSEQ multiplex PCR. The V and J calls and the clone size are those of that table, but D and trimming were determined from the DNA. This table holds some 250,000 clones, approximately 82% found once.

Sequencing was performed on PBMCs or T cells enriched from blood (not recorded which). This receptor was taken from a middle-aged man who had recovered from COVID-19. This rearrangement joins TRBV20-1 to TRBJ1-2, with D possibly matching TRBD1 (5 bases). This CDR3 reads CSLRRQYGYTF. The CDR3 nucleotides are TGCAGTTTAAGAAGACAGTATGGCTACACCTTC.